This TCR beta chain was recorded in a study of cytomegalovirus exposure and HLA in healthy donors. PCR primers comprised 60 Vbeta and 13 Jbeta primers. Here immunoSEQ multiplex PCR was the method, and the copy in TCRdb shows in-frame clones only, minus some. The sample holds 200,000 to 250,000 clones; approximately 85% are singletons and the top ten take about 2.6%. This clone was detected a few times. What was sequenced was PBMCs. The TCR originated in a woman in her forties in good health and CMV-seronegative.

CDR3 residues: CASSPAGPRTDTQYF. In DNA, the CDR3 is TGCGCCAGCAGCCCGGCGGGTCCCCGCACAGATACGCAGTATTTT. This chain links TRBV4-1 with TRBJ2-3; TRBD2 might be the D (5 bases). Trimming shortened V by 4 bases and J by 1 base, and 12 bases separated the two germline ends. The CDR3 runs 15 residues. From germline, CDR1 is MGHRA and CDR2 YSYEKL.